The clone carrying this T cell receptor (beta chain) was observed at least ten times. The data stem from a study of Graves' ophthalmopathy and Graves' hyperthyroidism. Amplification of TCR beta CDR3 regions used RNA transcripts. Amplification began with first-round RT-PCR using HTBI primers, then second-round multiplex PCR was performed. TCRdb re-derived calls from the multiplex PCR reads in MiXCR, one entry per CDR3 protein. The sample lists over 500,000 distinct CDR3 sequences; approximately 22% were seen once. This CDR3 has 13 residues. V lost 6 bases and J lost 3; bases outside the gene matches: 1.

Sequenced sample: peripheral blood. This TCR was sampled from a woman younger than 35 with stable Graves' hyperthyroidism. Some clones in this sample may be carry-over from other donors' samples. This chain links TRBV12-3 or TRBV12-4 with TRBJ1-2; 10 bases are a match to TRBD1. CDR3 sequence (DNA): TGTGCCAGCAGGACAGGGGGCGACTATGGCTACACCTTC. It specifies CASRTGGDYGYTF.